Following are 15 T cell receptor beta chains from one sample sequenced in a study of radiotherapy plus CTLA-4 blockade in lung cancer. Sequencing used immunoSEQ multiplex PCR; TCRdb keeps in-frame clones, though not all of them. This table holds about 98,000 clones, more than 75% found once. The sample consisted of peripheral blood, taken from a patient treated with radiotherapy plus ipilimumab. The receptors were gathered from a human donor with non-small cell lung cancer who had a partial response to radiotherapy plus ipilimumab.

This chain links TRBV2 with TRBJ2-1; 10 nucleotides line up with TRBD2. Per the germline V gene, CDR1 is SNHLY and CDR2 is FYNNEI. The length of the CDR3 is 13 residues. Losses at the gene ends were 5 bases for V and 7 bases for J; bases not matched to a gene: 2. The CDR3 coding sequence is TGTGCCAGCAGTCAGGGACTAGCGAATGAGCAGTTCTTC. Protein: CASSQGLANEQFF.

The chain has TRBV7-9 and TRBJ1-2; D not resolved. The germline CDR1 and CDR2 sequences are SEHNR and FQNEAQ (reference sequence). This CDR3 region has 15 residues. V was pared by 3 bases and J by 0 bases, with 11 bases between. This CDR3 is CASSFVEGANYGYTF. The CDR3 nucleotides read TGTGCCAGCAGCTTCGTAGAGGGCGCTAACTATGGCTACACCTTC.

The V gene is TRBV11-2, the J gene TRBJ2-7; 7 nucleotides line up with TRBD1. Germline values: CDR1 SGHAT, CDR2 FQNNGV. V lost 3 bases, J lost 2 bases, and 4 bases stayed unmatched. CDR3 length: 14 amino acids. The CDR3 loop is CASSFAGTAYEQYF. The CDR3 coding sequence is TGTGCCAGCAGCTTTGCCGGGACAGCCTACGAGCAGTACTTC.

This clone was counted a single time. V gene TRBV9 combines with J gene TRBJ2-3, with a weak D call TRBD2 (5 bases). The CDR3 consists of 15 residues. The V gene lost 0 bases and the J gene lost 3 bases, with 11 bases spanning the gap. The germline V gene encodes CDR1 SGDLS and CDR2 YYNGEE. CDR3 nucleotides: TGTGCCAGCAGCGTAGACGGGGTCGGTACAGATACGCAGTATTTT. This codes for CASSVDGVGTDTQYF.

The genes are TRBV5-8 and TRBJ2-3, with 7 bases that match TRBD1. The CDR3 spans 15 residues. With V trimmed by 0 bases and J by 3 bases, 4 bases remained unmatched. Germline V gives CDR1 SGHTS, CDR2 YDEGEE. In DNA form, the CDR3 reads TGTGCCAGCAGCTTGGGACAGGGAAGTACAGATACGCAGTATTTT. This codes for CASSLGQGSTDTQYF.

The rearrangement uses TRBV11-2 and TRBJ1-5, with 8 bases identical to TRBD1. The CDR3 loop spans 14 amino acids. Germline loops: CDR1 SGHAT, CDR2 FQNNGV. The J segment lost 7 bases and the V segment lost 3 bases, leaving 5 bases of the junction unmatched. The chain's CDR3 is CASSFQGARQPQHF. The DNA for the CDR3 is TGTGCCAGCAGCTTTCAGGGGGCAAGGCAGCCCCAGCATTTT.

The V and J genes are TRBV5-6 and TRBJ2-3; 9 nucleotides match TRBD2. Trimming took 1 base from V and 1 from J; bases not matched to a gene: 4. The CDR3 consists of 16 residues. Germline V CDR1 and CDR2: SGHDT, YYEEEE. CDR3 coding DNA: TGTGCCAGCAGCTTGCTTAGCGGGAGTGGCACAGATACGCAGTATTTT. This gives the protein CASSLLSGSGTDTQYF.

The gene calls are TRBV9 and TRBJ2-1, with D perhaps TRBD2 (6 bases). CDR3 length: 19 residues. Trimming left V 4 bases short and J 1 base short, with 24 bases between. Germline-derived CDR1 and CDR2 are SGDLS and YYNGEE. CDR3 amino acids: CASSPLEGRGYRSYNEQFF. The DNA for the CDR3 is TGTGCCAGCAGCCCCTTGGAGGGACGCGGTTATCGGTCCTACAATGAGCAGTTCTTC.

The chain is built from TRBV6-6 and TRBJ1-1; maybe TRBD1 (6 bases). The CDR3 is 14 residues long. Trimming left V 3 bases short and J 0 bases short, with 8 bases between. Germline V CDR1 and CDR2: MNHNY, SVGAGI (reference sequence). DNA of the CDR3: TGTGCCAGCAGTTATGGACAGATGAACACTGAAGCTTTCTTT. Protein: CASSYGQMNTEAFF.

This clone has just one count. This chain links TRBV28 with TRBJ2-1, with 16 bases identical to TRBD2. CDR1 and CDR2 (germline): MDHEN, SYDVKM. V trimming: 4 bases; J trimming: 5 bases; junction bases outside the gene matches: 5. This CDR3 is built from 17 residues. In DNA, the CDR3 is TGTGCCAGCAGTTGGGGACTAGCGGGAGGGGGGGACAATGAGCAGTTCTTC. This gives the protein CASSWGLAGGGDNEQFF.

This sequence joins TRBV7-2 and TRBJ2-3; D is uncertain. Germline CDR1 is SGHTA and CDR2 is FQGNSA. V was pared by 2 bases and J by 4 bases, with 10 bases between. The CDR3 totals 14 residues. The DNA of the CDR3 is TGTGCCAGCAGCTTATCAGACTGGCCAGATACGCAGTATTTT. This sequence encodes CASSLSDWPDTQYF.

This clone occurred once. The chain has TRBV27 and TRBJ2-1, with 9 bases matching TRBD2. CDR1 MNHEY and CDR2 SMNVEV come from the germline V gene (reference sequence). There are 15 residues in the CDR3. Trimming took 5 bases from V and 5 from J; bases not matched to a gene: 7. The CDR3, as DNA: TGTGCCAGCAGTCCTCTAGCGGGGATCAACAATGAGCAGTTCTTC. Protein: CASSPLAGINNEQFF.

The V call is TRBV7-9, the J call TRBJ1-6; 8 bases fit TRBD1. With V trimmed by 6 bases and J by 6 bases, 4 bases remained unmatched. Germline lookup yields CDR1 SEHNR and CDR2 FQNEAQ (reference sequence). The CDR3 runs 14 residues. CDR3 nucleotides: TGTGCCAGCAGTCGACAGGGGCCTAATTCACCCCTCCACTTT. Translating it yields CASSRQGPNSPLHF. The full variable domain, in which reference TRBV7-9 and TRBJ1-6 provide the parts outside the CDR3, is DTGVSQNPRHKITKRGQNVTFRCDPISEHNRLYWYRQTLGQGPEFLTYFQNEAQLEKSRLLSDRFSAERPKGSFSTLEIQRTEQGDSAMYLCASSRQGPNSPLHFGNGTRLTVT.

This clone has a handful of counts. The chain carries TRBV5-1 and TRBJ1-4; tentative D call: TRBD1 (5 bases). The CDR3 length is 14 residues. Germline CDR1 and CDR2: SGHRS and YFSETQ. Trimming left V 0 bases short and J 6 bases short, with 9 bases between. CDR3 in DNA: TGCGCCAGCAGCTTGGACGGGGGGGATGAAAAACTGTTTTTT. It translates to CASSLDGGDEKLFF.

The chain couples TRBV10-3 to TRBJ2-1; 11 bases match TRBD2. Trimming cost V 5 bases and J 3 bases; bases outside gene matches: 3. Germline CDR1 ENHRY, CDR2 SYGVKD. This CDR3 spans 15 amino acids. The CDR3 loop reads CAISPTSGSYNEQFF. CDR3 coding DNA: TGTGCCATCAGTCCAACTAGCGGGAGCTACAATGAGCAGTTCTTC.